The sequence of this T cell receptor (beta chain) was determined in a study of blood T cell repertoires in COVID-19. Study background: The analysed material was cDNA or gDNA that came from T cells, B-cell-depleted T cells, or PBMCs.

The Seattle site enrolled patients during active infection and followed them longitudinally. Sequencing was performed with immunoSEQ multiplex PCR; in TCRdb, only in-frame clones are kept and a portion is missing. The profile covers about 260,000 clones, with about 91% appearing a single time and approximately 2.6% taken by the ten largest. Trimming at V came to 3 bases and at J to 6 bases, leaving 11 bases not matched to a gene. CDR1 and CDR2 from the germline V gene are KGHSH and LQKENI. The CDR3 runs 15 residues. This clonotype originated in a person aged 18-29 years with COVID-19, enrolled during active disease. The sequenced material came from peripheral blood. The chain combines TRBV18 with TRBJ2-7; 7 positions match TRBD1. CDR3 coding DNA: TGTGCCAGCTCACCGGTGGGGACAGAAGGACCCGAGCAGTACTTC. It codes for CASSPVGTEGPEQYF.